These 6 T cell receptor beta chains came from one sample sequenced in a study of cytomegalovirus exposure and HLA in healthy donors. PCR amplification relied on 60 Vbeta primers (plus 13 Jbeta primers). Data came from immunoSEQ multiplex PCR; TCRdb stores just in-frame clones and leaves some out. This sample has about 200,000 clones; almost 80% occur once, and the top ten carry around 1.8%. Sample: PBMCs. Source of these receptors: a man younger than 30 in good health and CMV-seronegative.

The CDR3 is CASSIQGVEAFF. The CDR3 coding sequence is TGTGCCAGTAGTATCCAAGGGGTTGAAGCTTTCTTT. The rearrangement joins TRBV19 to TRBJ1-1; a possible D gene is TRBD1 (5 bases). Germline V lookup: CDR1 LNHDA, CDR2 SQIVND (reference sequence). This CDR3 is 12 amino acids long. Trimming pared 3 bases from V and 7 bases from J, leaving 9 bases between.

The chain employs TRBV5-1 and TRBJ2-7; 12 nucleotides agree with TRBD2. CDR3 length equals 17 residues. Germline V lookup: CDR1 SGHRS, CDR2 YFSETQ. V lost 2 bases and J lost 0; bases outside the gene matches: 6. The CDR3 reads CASSLGTSGLTSYEQYF. The DNA for the CDR3 is TGCGCCAGCAGCTTAGGGACTAGCGGGCTTACCTCCTACGAGCAGTACTTC.

The V gene is TRBV7-2, the J gene TRBJ2-3; 11 nucleotides agree with TRBD2. Trimming at V came to 2 bases and at J to 3 bases, leaving 10 bases not matched to a gene. The CDR3 is made up of 18 amino acids. Germline assignment: CDR1 SGHTA and CDR2 FQGNSA. The CDR3 protein is CASSLMGTLAGETDTQYF. Here the CDR3 DNA reads TGTGCCAGCAGCTTAATGGGTACACTAGCGGGAGAAACAGATACGCAGTATTTT.

The table lists this clone with a few counts. The chain recombines TRBV13 with TRBJ1-1, with D uncertain. Trimming removed 5 bases at V and 5 bases at J, with 18 bases between. The germline V gene encodes CDR1 PRHDT and CDR2 FYEKMQ (reference sequence). The CDR3 runs 15 residues. The CDR3 reads CASSHLGGSRTEAFF. The CDR3 DNA follows: TGTGCCAGCAGCCACCTCGGAGGGTCTAGGACTGAAGCTTTCTTT.

The rearrangement uses TRBV30 and TRBJ1-6; D gene unclear. Deletions cut 2 bases from V and 5 bases from J, with 19 bases between. This CDR3 comprises 17 residues. Germline values: CDR1 GTSNPN, CDR2 SVGIG (reference sequence). The CDR3 bases are TGTGCCTGGAGTTCCCCCGGCGGAGGGTTCAATAATTCACCCCTCCACTTT. Protein: CAWSSPGGGFNNSPLHF.

The rearrangement uses TRBV6-5 and TRBJ1-1; D gene ambiguous. This CDR3 spans 15 amino acids. Germline loops: CDR1 MNHEY, CDR2 SVGAGI. The V and J ends lost 0 bases and 4 bases respectively, with 12 bases between them. CDR3 coding DNA: TGTGCCAGCAGTTACTCTGTGGGGAGCGGCACTGAAGCTTTCTTT. It translates to CASSYSVGSGTEAFF.